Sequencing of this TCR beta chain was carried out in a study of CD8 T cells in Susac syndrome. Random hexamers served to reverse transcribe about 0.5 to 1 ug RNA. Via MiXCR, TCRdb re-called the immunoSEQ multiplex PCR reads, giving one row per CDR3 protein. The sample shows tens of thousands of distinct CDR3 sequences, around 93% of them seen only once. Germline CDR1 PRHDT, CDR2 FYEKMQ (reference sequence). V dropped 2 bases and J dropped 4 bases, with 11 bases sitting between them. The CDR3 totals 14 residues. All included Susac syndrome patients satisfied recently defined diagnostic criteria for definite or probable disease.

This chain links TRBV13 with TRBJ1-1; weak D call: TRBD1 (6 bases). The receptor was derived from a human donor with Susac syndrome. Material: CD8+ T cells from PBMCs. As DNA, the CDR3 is TGTGCCAGCAGCTTAACCGTCAGGGGCACTGAAGCTTTCTTT. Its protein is CASSLTVRGTEAFF.